The clone carrying this TCR beta chain was observed once. Its antigen is unknown. PCR involved 60 Vbeta and 13 Jbeta primers. Using immunoSEQ multiplex PCR, the repertoire was profiled, and TCRdb retains in-frame clones only, with some absent. The repertoire has 90,000 to 150,000 clones, over 75% of them found once; the top ten carry 1.5% to 2%. The sample belongs to a study of cytomegalovirus exposure and HLA in healthy donors. Broader study findings: The likely explanation for a cluster of highly shared sequence variants was sequencing artifact. Whilst most TCR sequences proved rare, a subset of public TCRs occurred across many donors.

V gave up 5 bases and J gave up 5 bases, with 13 bases separating them. The CDR3 has 14 amino acids. Germline assignment: CDR1 SGHRS and CDR2 YFSETQ. This clonotype was sampled from a middle-aged man in good health and CMV-seronegative. The chain carries TRBV5-1 and TRBJ1-4; perhaps TRBD1 as D (5 bases). Sequencing was done on a sample of PBMCs. The CDR3 DNA is TGCGCCAGCAGTGTCCAGGGTTACAATGAAAAACTGTTTTTT. This encodes CASSVQGYNEKLFF.